This T cell receptor beta chain was identified during a study of cytomegalovirus exposure and HLA in healthy donors. PCR employed 60 Vbeta and 13 Jbeta primers. Sequencing was performed with immunoSEQ multiplex PCR; in TCRdb, only in-frame clones are kept and a portion is missing. The sample totals over 45,000 clones. Whole-study findings and limits: Later analysis identified a missense DCLRE1C variant that was linked to TCR beta V- and J-gene trimming. Follow-up analysis found HLA locus-dependent TCR association rates, highest for DRB1 and lowest for HLA-C.

Regarding this clone: Its antigen is currently unknown.

This CDR3 region has 15 residues. CDR1 and CDR2 from the germline V gene are SGHRS and YFSETQ. The V and J ends lost 0 bases and 15 bases, in that order; junction bases with no gene match: 15. Despite likely unrecorded immune exposures, the donors were nominally healthy at the time of sampling. This sequence originates from a young woman in good health and CMV-seronegative. The sequenced sample was PBMCs. The V gene is TRBV5-1, the J gene TRBJ2-1, with 7 bases aligning to TRBD2. The CDR3 loop is CASSLGMLGGGDPFF. As DNA, the CDR3 is TGCGCCAGCAGCTTGGGGATGTTGGGCGGGGGAGATCCGTTCTTC.